Shown below are 9 T cell receptor beta chains from a single sample sequenced in a study of T cells in Graves' hyperthyroidism and ophthalmopathy. Amplification of TCR beta CDR3 regions used RNA as the template. TCR CDR3 regions were first amplified by RT-PCR with HTBI primers. Each CDR3 protein is one row after TCRdb ran MiXCR on the multiplex PCR reads. The profile shows some 460,000 distinct CDR3 sequences, approximately 14% of them singletons. The sequenced sample consisted of blood. These receptors all come from a woman between 18 and 29 years old with Graves' hyperthyroidism.

This clonotype was seen many times. The rearrangement uses TRBV6-4 and TRBJ2-3, with 8 bases that match TRBD2. The junction had 3 bases not matched to a gene; V was cut back by 4 bases and J by 3 bases. Germline CDR1 MRHNA, CDR2 SNTAGT. This CDR3 has 14 amino acids. CDR3 DNA: TGTGCCAGCAGTGTGGGACTAGAAACAGATACGCAGTATTTT. This translates into CASSVGLETDTQYF.

At least ten counts were recorded for this clonotype. DNA for the CDR3: TGCAGTGCTAAAAATACCTCCTACAATGAGCAGTTCTTC. Protein product: CSAKNTSYNEQFF. The rearrangement joins TRBV20-1 to TRBJ2-1, with no clear D. CDR1 is DFQATT and CDR2 is SNEGSKA in the germline V gene (reference sequence). CDR3 length equals 13 residues. Trimming stripped 4 bases from V and 0 bases from J, with 7 bases between.

The V and J genes are TRBV4-1 and TRBJ1-2; no clear D. The CDR3 spans 15 residues. The germline V and J ends were trimmed by 1 base and 4 bases, with 13 bases remaining between them. Germline CDR1 and CDR2: MGHRA and YSYEKL. The CDR3 reads CASSQVPTGGYGYTF. DNA of the CDR3: TGCGCCAGCAGCCAAGTGCCCACTGGAGGCTATGGCTACACCTTC.

This clonotype has ten or more counts. The V call is TRBV28, the J call TRBJ2-7; D gene uncertain. CDR3 size: 15 residues. V lost 3 bases, J lost 1 base, and 13 bases lay in between. The germline CDR1 and CDR2 sequences are MDHEN and SYDVKM. CDR3 residues: CASSLVTDRSYEQYF. DNA for the CDR3: TGTGCCAGCAGTTTGGTAACAGATCGGTCCTACGAGCAGTACTTC.

This clonotype was seen ten or more times. The gene calls are TRBV7-8 and TRBJ2-5; perhaps TRBD2 as D (5 bases). V was pared by 8 bases and J by 1 base, with 14 bases between. The germline gives CDR1 SGHVS, CDR2 FQNEAQ. The CDR3 is 14 amino acids. The CDR3 here is CASPEGPIQETQYF. The CDR3 nucleotides are TGTGCCAGCCCCGAGGGCCCAATCCAAGAGACCCAGTACTTC.

This clonotype appeared many times. As DNA, the CDR3 is TGTGCCAGCAGCAATCGACAGGGGGCTAGTACGCAGTATTTT. It yields the protein CASSNRQGASTQYF. This chain connects TRBV7-6 to TRBJ2-3; the match to TRBD1 covers 10 bases. The CDR3 spans 14 residues. In germline, CDR1 is SGHVS, CDR2 FNYEAQ. With V trimmed by 5 bases and J by 8 bases, 7 bases remained unmatched. The whole variable domain, filled in from reference TRBV7-6 and TRBJ2-3, reads GAGVSQSPRYKVTKRGQDVALRCDPISGHVSLYWYRQALGQGPEFLTYFNYEAQQDKSGLPNDRFSAERPEGSISTLTIQRTEQRDSAMYRCASSNRQGASTQYFGPGTRLTVL.

This clonotype was recorded many times. The chain links TRBV18 to TRBJ2-1, with D tentatively TRBD2 (6 bases). V lost 0 bases and J lost 8, with 14 bases in between. CDR1 KGHSH and CDR2 LQKENI come from the germline V gene. This CDR3 has 15 residues. The CDR3 nucleotides are TGTGCCAGCTCACCACCGGGGGAGGATTTCGATGAGCAGTTCTTC. Translation gives CASSPPGEDFDEQFF.

This clonotype occurred many times. V gene TRBV29-1 combines with J gene TRBJ2-1; TRBD2 agrees at 8 bases. The CDR3 spans 14 residues. Germline V CDR1 and CDR2: SQVTM, ANQGSEA. V shed 7 bases and J 3 bases; nucleotides not matched to a gene: 8. DNA of the CDR3: TGCAGCGCCCAATCGGGGGGGGTCTACAATGAGCAGTTCTTC. Protein product: CSAQSGGVYNEQFF.

This clonotype came up many times. This rearrangement joins TRBV10-3 to TRBJ1-2, with 7 bases aligning to TRBD1. Germline V gene lookup returns CDR1 ENHRY and CDR2 SYGVKD. CDR3 length equals 16 residues. V trimming: 2 bases; J trimming: 8 bases; junction bases outside the gene matches: 14. In nucleotides, the CDR3 is TGTGCCATCAGTGAGCCGAAAGACAGGGCCACTTGGGGCTACACCTTC. Protein: CAISEPKDRATWGYTF.